The 25 T cell receptor beta chains below were found in one sample sequenced in a study of naive and memory T cell subsets. Whole-study results and caveats: A few larger clonotypes appeared in naive repertoires, especially CD8, possibly memory cells re-expressing CD45RA.

Their cognate antigens are unknown. Both TRBC1 and TRBC2 were covered by a beta constant-region primer of two equimolar oligonucleotides. Ligated cDNA was amplified by four rounds of PCR with nested alpha and beta constant-region primers and SP2. TCRdb redid the calling of the UMI-ligation and nested PCR reads with MiXCR, one entry per CDR3 protein. The sample carries 130,000 to 150,000 distinct CDR3 sequences, roughly 23% recorded once. Sequenced input: naive CD4+ T cells from blood. The receptors here all came from a human donor in good health.

The chain has TRBV29-1 and TRBJ1-1; D is perhaps TRBD1 (5 bases). Germline-derived CDR1 and CDR2 are SQVTM and ANQGSEA. V was shortened by 3 bases and J by 5 bases, with 16 bases between the two germline ends. This CDR3 spans 14 amino acids. The CDR3 reads CSVEGRGGSTEAFF. In nucleotides, the CDR3 is TGCAGCGTTGAGGGCCGCGGGGGAAGTACTGAAGCTTTCTTT. Using reference TRBV29-1 and TRBJ1-1 for the parts outside the CDR3, the full variable domain is SAVISQKPSRDICQRGTSLTIQCQVDSQVTMMFWYRQQPGQSLTLIATANQGSEATYESGFVIDKFPISRPNLTFSTLTVSNMSPEDSSIYLCSVEGRGGSTEAFFGQGTRLTVV.

This clonotype was counted between two and nine times. The rearrangement uses TRBV29-1 and TRBJ2-7; D assignment may be TRBD1 or TRBD2 (5 bases each). Trimming cost V 7 bases and J 3 bases, with 16 bases left between them. This CDR3 region has 13 residues. CDR1 is SQVTM and CDR2 is ANQGSEA in the germline V gene. The CDR3 spells CSATGTQNYEQYF. The CDR3 DNA sequence: TGCAGCGCAACCGGGACCCAAAACTACGAGCAGTACTTC.

This clonotype was counted between two and nine times. The V gene is TRBV7-6, the J gene TRBJ2-3; 10 nucleotides agree with TRBD2. CDR3 size: 15 residues. V dropped 5 bases and J dropped 2; count of bases not matched to a gene: 4. Germline V CDR1 and CDR2: SGHVS, FNYEAQ. The CDR3 bases are TGTGCCAGCAGCACTAGCGGGACTGCCACAGATACGCAGTATTTT. It specifies CASSTSGTATDTQYF.

The rearrangement links TRBV3-1 to TRBJ1-4, with a possible D match to TRBD1 (6 bases). The germline CDR1 and CDR2 sequences are LGHDT and YNNKEL (reference sequence). There are 16 residues in the CDR3. The V end lost 0 bases, the J end lost 4 bases, and 12 bases lay between the germline ends. CDR3 loop: CASSQDLGAVNEKLFF. For the CDR3, the DNA is TGTGCCAGCAGCCAAGATTTGGGGGCGGTTAATGAAAAACTGTTTTTT.

This clonotype was picked up a small number of times. The chain recombines TRBV20-1 with TRBJ1-1; maybe TRBD1 (6 bases). Germline V gene lookup returns CDR1 DFQATT and CDR2 SNEGSKA (reference sequence). CDR3 size: 11 residues. Trimming removed 6 bases at V and 7 bases at J, with 12 bases between. The CDR3 reads CSAGPGVEAFF. The CDR3 bases are TGCAGTGCCGGACCAGGGGTTGAAGCTTTCTTT.

The chain uses TRBV12-5 and TRBJ2-1; 9 bases map to TRBD2. The CDR3 contains 15 residues. With V trimmed by 5 bases and J by 3 bases, 5 bases remained unmatched. Germline V lookup: CDR1 LGHNT, CDR2 FRNRAP. CDR3 sequence: CASGATSGYYNEQFF. CDR3 in DNA: TGTGCTAGTGGTGCGACTAGCGGTTACTACAATGAGCAGTTCTTC.

CDR3 coding DNA: TGCAGTGCTAGAGGAATGGGTTGGGACAGCTCCTACGAGCAGTACTTC. Translating it yields CSARGMGWDSSYEQYF. The chain links TRBV20-1 to TRBJ2-7; 7 bases are a match to TRBD1. Germline CDR1 DFQATT, CDR2 SNEGSKA (reference sequence). The V and J ends lost 1 base and 0 bases, in that order; junction bases with no gene match: 9. The CDR3 runs to 16 residues.

There are many counts of this clonotype. J is TRBJ2-1 and V is TRBV20-1, with TRBD2 matching over 7 bases. There are 13 residues in the CDR3. Looked up from germline, CDR1 is DFQATT and CDR2 is SNEGSKA (reference sequence). The J segment lost 6 bases and the V segment lost 4 bases, leaving 6 bases of the junction unmatched. This chain's CDR3 is CSANSGTINEQFF. In DNA form, the CDR3 reads TGCAGTGCTAATTCTGGGACTATCAATGAGCAGTTCTTC.

This clonotype was seen a handful of times. This chain connects TRBV6-6 to TRBJ2-1, with 10 bases aligning to TRBD1. CDR1 is MNHNY, CDR2 SVGAGI, per germline (reference sequence). This CDR3 is 16 amino acids long. The junction had 6 bases not matched to a gene; V was cut back by 2 bases and J by 5 bases. CDR3 protein: CASSYPTGTGDNEQFF. In DNA form, the CDR3 reads TGTGCCAGCAGTTACCCCACCGGGACAGGGGACAATGAGCAGTTCTTC.

This clonotype has only a few counts. The chain uses TRBV30 and TRBJ1-2, with a possible D match to TRBD1 (5 bases). This CDR3 is built from 16 residues. Germline CDR1 reads GTSNPN; CDR2 reads SVGIG (reference sequence). Trimming stripped 4 bases from V and 8 bases from J, with 26 bases between. The CDR3 sequence: CAWNARGGYFSLGYTF. As DNA, the CDR3 is TGTGCCTGGAACGCCCGGGGGGGATATTTTAGTCTGGGCTACACCTTC.

This clonotype was recorded only once. J is TRBJ1-5 and V is TRBV28, with 7 bases that match TRBD1. CDR1 is MDHEN, CDR2 SYDVKM, per germline. Germline trimming cut 6 bases from V and 2 bases from J; bases unmatched to any gene: 10. The CDR3 has 16 residues. CDR3 residues: CASSPWTGLGNQPQHF. CDR3 sequence (DNA): TGTGCCAGCAGCCCCTGGACAGGTTTAGGCAATCAGCCCCAGCATTTT.

The chain is built from TRBV28 and TRBJ2-1; 9 bases fit TRBD1. Trimming took 4 bases from V and 7 from J; bases not matched to a gene: 11. Per germline, CDR1 MDHEN and CDR2 SYDVKM. This CDR3 is built from 16 residues. The CDR3 sequence: CASSSAGTGSRNEQFF. In DNA, the CDR3 is TGTGCCAGCAGTTCAGCCGGGACAGGGAGTAGGAATGAGCAGTTCTTC.

Comment on this clonotype: Being one base from a much bigger clone, this may be a read error. The chain employs TRBV20-1 and TRBJ1-1; the D is unclear. The CDR3 runs to 12 residues. Trimming cost V 1 base and J 5 bases, with 8 bases left between them. Germline V lookup: CDR1 DFQATT, CDR2 SNEGSKA (reference sequence). CDR3 DNA: TGCAGTGCTAGAGGGATTGGGACTGAAGCTTTCTTT. This sequence encodes CSARGIGTEAFF.

This sequence joins TRBV6-2 or TRBV6-3 and TRBJ2-1; 12 positions match TRBD2. This CDR3 spans 13 amino acids. Germline V lookup: CDR1 MNHEY, CDR2 SVGEGT. V lost 8 bases and J lost 8; bases outside the gene matches: 4. The chain's CDR3 is CASRTSGIHEQFF. The CDR3 nucleotides are TGTGCCAGCCGGACTAGCGGGATACATGAGCAGTTCTTC.

The DNA of the CDR3 is TGCGCCAGCGCTTTGGTAGGGACGAATGAGCAGTTCTTC. Amino acids: CASALVGTNEQFF. The chain combines TRBV5-1 with TRBJ2-1, with D tentatively TRBD1 or TRBD2 (5 bases each). Trimming removed 7 bases from V and 7 bases from J, with 15 bases in between. This CDR3 has 13 residues. Per the germline V gene, CDR1 is SGHRS and CDR2 is YFSETQ.

V is TRBV6-5 and J is TRBJ2-7, with D possibly being TRBD2 (5 bases). Germline loops: CDR1 MNHEY, CDR2 SVGAGI. The V end was cut by 7 bases, the J end by 6 bases, with 16 bases between. The CDR3 contains 13 residues. The CDR3 protein is CASIGLGGGEQYF. The CDR3, as DNA: TGTGCCAGCATTGGGCTAGGTGGAGGCGAGCAGTACTTC.

This clonotype occurred many times. J is TRBJ2-6 and V is TRBV11-2; either TRBD1 or TRBD2 may fit D (5 bases each). With 5 bases removed from V and 0 bases from J, the gap between germline ends came to 8 bases. The CDR3 loop spans 15 amino acids. Germline assignment: CDR1 SGHAT and CDR2 FQNNGV. This chain's CDR3 is CASSRDRSGANVLTF. CDR3 in DNA: TGTGCCAGCAGCCGGGACCGCTCTGGGGCCAACGTCCTGACTTTC.

The chain carries TRBV7-2 and TRBJ1-4, with no clear D. There are 15 residues in the CDR3. V lost 3 bases and J 4 bases, leaving 12 bases between the germline ends. Germline CDR1 SGHTA, CDR2 FQGNSA. Here the CDR3 reads CASSFTQRYNEKLFF. The CDR3 DNA reads TGTGCCAGCAGCTTCACACAGCGGTATAATGAAAAACTGTTTTTT. Together with reference TRBV7-2 and TRBJ1-4, the CDR3 gives the full variable domain: GAGVSQSPSNKVTEKGKDVELRCDPISGHTALYWYRQSLGQGLEFLIYFQGNSAPDKSGLPSDRFSAERTGGSVSTLTIQRTQQEDSAVYLCASSFTQRYNEKLFFGSGTQLSVL.

This clonotype appeared many times. The V and J genes are TRBV3-1 and TRBJ1-3; D gene ambiguous. V lost 4 bases and J lost 4, with 5 bases in between. This CDR3 spans 12 amino acids. The germline CDR1 and CDR2 sequences are LGHDT and YNNKEL (reference sequence). Here the CDR3 reads CASSPVGNTIYF. The CDR3 region has the DNA TGTGCCAGCAGCCCAGTCGGAAACACCATATATTTT.

The sample holds a few counts of this clonotype. V usage is TRBV6-5 and J usage is TRBJ2-1; 7 positions agree with TRBD2. The CDR3 spans 17 residues. Germline CDR1 reads MNHEY; CDR2 reads SVGAGI. Trimming took 5 bases from V and 7 from J; bases not matched to a gene: 17. CDR3 sequence: CASSPTPMAGVKNEQFF. CDR3 nucleotide sequence: TGTGCCAGCAGTCCCACTCCTATGGCGGGAGTTAAGAATGAGCAGTTCTTC.

This clonotype was seen ten or more times. The gene calls are TRBV9 and TRBJ2-7; TRBD2 matches at 13 bases. With V trimmed by 0 bases and J by 3 bases, 6 bases remained unmatched. The length of the CDR3 is 17 residues. Looked up from germline, CDR1 is SGDLS and CDR2 is YYNGEE. The CDR3 sequence is CASSVGPGTSGIYEQYF. As DNA, the CDR3 is TGTGCCAGCAGCGTAGGCCCCGGGACTAGCGGGATCTACGAGCAGTACTTC.

The chain carries TRBV29-1 and TRBJ2-7; TRBD2 agrees at 7 bases. The V segment lost 4 bases and the J segment 2 bases; nucleotides outside the gene matches: 14. The germline V gene has CDR1 SQVTM and CDR2 ANQGSEA. This CDR3 has 16 residues. DNA for the CDR3: TGCAGCGTTGGGGGGTATAGGGCTAGCGGCGCCTACGAGCAGTACTTC. Amino acids: CSVGGYRASGAYEQYF.

V gene TRBV6-5 combines with J gene TRBJ1-1, with a possible D match to TRBD1 (6 bases). Looked up from germline, CDR1 is MNHEY and CDR2 is SVGAGI. Trimming removed 6 bases from V and 2 bases from J, with 19 bases in between. The CDR3 runs 16 residues. The chain's CDR3 is CASRDRHRTVNTEAFF. CDR3 bases: TGTGCCAGCAGGGACAGACACCGGACGGTTAACACTGAAGCTTTCTTT.

This sequence joins TRBV6-5 and TRBJ2-7, with D maybe TRBD2 (6 bases). Looked up from germline, CDR1 is MNHEY and CDR2 is SVGAGI. This CDR3 contains 13 residues. Trimming took off 4 bases at V and 5 bases at J, with 12 bases between the two ends. CDR3 residues: CASSSRSGDEQYF. The CDR3 DNA sequence: TGTGCCAGCAGTTCCCGCTCGGGGGACGAGCAGTACTTC.

This clonotype was observed at least ten times. The chain employs TRBV29-1 and TRBJ2-7; D is perhaps TRBD2 (6 bases). Trimming took off 0 bases at V and 7 bases at J, with 13 bases between the two ends. Germline loops: CDR1 SQVTM, CDR2 ANQGSEA. The CDR3 is 13 amino acids. DNA of the CDR3: TGCAGCGTTGAAGATAGGCTAGCGAGTGAGCAGTACTTC. This codes for CSVEDRLASEQYF.